This T cell receptor (beta chain) was obtained from a study of blood T cell repertoires in COVID-19. This CDR3 region has 14 residues. V lost 2 bases to trimming and J lost 8 bases, with 10 bases between them. Germline V lookup: CDR1 MNHNS, CDR2 SASEGT. TCRdb keeps only in-frame clones here, not all; method: immunoSEQ multiplex PCR. The sample has 200,000 to 250,000 clones, 80% to 90% seen once. The material sequenced was PBMCs or T cells enriched from blood (not recorded which). This clonotype was obtained from a woman in her 30s who had been exposed to COVID-19. The rearrangement uses TRBV6-1 and TRBJ1-6; D ambiguous. This CDR3 reads CASSELTDYSPLHF. CDR3 sequence (DNA): TGTGCCAGCAGTGAACTGACGGACTATTCACCCCTCCACTTT.